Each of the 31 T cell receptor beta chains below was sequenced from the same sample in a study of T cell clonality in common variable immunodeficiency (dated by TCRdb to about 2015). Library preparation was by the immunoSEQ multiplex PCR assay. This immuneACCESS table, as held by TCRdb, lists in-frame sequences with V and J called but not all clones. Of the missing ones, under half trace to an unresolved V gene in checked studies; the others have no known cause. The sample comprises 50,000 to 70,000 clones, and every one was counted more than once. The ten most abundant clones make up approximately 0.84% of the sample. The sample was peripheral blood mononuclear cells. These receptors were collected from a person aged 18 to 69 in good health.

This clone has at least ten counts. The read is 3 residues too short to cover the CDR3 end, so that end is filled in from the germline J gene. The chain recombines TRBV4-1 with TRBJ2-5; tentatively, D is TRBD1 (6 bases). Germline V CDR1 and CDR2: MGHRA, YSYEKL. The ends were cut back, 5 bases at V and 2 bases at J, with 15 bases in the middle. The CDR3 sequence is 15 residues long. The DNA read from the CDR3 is TGCGCCAGCAGCTCCCAGCCAGGGGAACAAGAGACC. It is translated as CASSSQPGEQET. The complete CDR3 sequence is CASSSQPGEQETQYF.

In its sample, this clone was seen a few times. Here the CDR3 reads CASSLGDINSSLFF. The CDR3 bases that were read are TGCGCCAGCAGCTTAGGGGACATTAACTCATCA. The V gene is TRBV5-1, the J gene TRBJ1-4; D possibly corresponds to TRBD1 (6 bases). The CDR3 end lies 3 residues beyond the end of the read and is filled in from the germline J gene. Germline assignment: CDR1 SGHRS and CDR2 YFSETQ. The CDR3 has 14 residues.

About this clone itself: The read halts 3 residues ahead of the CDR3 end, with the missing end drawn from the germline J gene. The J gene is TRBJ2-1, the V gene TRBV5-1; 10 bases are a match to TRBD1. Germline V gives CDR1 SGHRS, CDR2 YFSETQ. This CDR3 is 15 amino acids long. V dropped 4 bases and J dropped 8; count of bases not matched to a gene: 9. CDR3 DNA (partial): TGCGCCAGCAGCCTGTCGGGGACAGGGGTGGATGAG. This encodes CASSLSGTGVDE. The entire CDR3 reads CASSLSGTGVDEQFF. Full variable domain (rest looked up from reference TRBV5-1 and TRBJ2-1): KAGVTQTPRYLIKTRGQQVTLSCSPISGHRSVSWYQQTPGQGLQFLFEYFSETQRNKGNFPGRFSGRQFSNSRSEMNVSTLELGDSALYLCASSLSGTGVDEQFFGPGTRLTVL.

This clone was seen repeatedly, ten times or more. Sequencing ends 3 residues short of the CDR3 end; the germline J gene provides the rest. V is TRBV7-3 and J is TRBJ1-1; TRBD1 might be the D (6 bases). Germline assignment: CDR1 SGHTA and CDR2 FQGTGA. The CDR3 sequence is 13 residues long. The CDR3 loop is CASSLNRETQAFF. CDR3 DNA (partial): TGTGCCAGCAGCTTGAACAGGGAGACCCAA.

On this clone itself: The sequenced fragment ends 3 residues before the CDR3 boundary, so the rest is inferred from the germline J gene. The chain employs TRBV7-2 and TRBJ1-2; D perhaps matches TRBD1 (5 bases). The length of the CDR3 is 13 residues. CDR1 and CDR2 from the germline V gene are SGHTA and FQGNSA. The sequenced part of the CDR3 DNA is TGTGCCAGCAGCGAGGGACTTAACAATGAC. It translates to CASSEGLNND. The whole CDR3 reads CASSEGLNNDYTF.

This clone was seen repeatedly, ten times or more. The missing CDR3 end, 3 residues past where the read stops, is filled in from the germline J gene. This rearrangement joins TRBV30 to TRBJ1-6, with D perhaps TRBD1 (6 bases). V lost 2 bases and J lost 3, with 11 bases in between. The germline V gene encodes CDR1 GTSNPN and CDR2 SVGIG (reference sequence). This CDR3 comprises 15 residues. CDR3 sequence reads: CAWSRTVNYNSPLHF. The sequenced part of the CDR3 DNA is TGTGCCTGGAGTAGGACAGTAAACTATAATTCACCC.

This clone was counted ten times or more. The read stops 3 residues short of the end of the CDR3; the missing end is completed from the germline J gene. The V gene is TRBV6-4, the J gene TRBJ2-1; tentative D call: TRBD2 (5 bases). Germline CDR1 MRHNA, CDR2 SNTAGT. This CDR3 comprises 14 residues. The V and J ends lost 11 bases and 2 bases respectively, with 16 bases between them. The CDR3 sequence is CAEEAGTTYNEQFF. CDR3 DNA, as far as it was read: TGTGCCGAAGAGGCGGGCACGACCTACAATGAG.

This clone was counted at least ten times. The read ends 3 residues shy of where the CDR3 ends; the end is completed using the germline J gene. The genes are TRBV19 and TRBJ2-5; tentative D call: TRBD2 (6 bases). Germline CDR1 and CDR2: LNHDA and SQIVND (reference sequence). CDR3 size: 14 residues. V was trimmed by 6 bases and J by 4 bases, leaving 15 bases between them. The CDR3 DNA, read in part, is TGTGCCAGTAGCCAGCGTAGCGGCTCAGAGACC. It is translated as CASSQRSGSET. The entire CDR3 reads CASSQRSGSETQYF.

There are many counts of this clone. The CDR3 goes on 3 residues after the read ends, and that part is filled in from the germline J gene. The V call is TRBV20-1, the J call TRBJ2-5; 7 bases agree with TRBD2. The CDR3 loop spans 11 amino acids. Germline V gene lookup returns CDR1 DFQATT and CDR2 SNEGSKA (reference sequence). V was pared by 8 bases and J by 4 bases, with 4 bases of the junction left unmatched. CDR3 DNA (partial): TGCAGTCCAAGCGGGGCAGAGACC. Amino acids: CSPSGAET. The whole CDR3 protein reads CSPSGAETQYF.

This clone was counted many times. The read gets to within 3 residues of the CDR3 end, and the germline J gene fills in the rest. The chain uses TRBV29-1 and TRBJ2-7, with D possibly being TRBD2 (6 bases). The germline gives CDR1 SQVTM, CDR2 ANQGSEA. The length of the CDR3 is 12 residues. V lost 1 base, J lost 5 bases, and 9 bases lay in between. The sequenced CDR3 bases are TGCAGCGTTGAAGGGGGCGGGGACGAG. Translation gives CSVEGGGDE. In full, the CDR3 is CSVEGGGDEQYF.

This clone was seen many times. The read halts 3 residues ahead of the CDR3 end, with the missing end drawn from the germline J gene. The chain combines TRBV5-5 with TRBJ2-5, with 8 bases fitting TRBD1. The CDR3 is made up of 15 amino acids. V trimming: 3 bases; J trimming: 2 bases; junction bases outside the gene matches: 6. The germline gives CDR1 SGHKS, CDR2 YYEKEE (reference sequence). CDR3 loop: CASSSDRDLQETQYF. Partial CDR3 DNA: TGTGCCAGCAGCTCGGACAGGGACTTACAAGAGACC.

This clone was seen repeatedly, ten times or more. The covered CDR3 bases are TGTGCCAGTAGGGGGTGGGGCAACACTGAA. It is translated as CASRGWGNTE. The complete CDR3 sequence is CASRGWGNTEAFF. The gene calls are TRBV19 and TRBJ1-1; D possibly corresponds to TRBD1 (5 bases). The read comes to an end 3 residues before the CDR3 does, leaving the germline J gene to fill in the end. The CDR3 runs 13 residues. The germline V and J ends were trimmed by 6 bases and 2 bases, with 10 bases remaining between them. Germline CDR1 is LNHDA and CDR2 is SQIVND (reference sequence). The full variable domain, in which reference TRBV19 and TRBJ1-1 provide the parts outside the CDR3, is DGGITQSPKYLFRKEGQNVTLSCEQNLNHDAMYWYRQDPGQGLRLIYYSQIVNDFQKGDIAEGYSVSREKKESFPLTVTSAQKNPTAFYLCASRGWGNTEAFFGQGTRLTVV.

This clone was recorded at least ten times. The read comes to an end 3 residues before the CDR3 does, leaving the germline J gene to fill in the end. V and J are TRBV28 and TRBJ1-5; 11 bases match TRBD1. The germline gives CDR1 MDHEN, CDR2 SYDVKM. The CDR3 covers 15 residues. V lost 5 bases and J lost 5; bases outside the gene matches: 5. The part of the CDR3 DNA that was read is TGTGCCAGCAGTCCGGGGACAGGGGGAGATCAGCCC. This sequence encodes CASSPGTGGDQP. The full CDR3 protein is CASSPGTGGDQPQHF. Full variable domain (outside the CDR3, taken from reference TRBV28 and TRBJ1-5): DVKVTQSSRYLVKRTGEKVFLECVQDMDHENMFWYRQDPGLGLRLIYFSYDVKMKEKGDIPEGYSVSREKKERFSLILESASTNQTSMYLCASSPGTGGDQPQHFGDGTRLSIL.

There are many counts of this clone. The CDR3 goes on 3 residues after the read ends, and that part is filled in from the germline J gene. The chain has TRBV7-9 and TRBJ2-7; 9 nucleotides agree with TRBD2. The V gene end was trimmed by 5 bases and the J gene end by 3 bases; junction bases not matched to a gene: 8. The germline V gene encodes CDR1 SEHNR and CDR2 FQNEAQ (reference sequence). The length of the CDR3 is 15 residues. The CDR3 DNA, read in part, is TGTGCCAGCAGCACCGAGACTAGCGGCAGCTACGAG. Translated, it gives CASSTETSGSYE. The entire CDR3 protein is CASSTETSGSYEQYF.

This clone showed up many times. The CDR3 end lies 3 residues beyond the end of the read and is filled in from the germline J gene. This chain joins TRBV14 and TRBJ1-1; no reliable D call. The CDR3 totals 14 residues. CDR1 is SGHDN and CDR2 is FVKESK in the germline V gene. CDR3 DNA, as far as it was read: TGTGCCAGCAGCCAAGATCTAGGCAGCGTAAAA. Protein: CASSQDLGSVK. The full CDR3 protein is CASSQDLGSVKAFF.

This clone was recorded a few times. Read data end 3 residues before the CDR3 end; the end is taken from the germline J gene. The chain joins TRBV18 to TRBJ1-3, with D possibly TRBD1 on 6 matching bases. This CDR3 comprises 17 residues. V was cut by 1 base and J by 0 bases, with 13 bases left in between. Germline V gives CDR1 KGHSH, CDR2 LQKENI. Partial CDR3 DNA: TGTGCCAGCTCACCACGGCAGGGGACCTACTCTGGAAACACC. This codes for CASSPRQGTYSGNT. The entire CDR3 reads CASSPRQGTYSGNTIYF.

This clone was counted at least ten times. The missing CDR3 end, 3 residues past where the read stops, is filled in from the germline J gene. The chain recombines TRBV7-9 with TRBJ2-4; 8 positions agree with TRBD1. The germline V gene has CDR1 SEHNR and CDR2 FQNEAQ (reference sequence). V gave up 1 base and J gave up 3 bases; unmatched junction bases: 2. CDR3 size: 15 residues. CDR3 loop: CASSLGTGRKNIQYF. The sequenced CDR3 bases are TGTGCCAGCAGCTTAGGGACAGGGCGCAAAAACATT.

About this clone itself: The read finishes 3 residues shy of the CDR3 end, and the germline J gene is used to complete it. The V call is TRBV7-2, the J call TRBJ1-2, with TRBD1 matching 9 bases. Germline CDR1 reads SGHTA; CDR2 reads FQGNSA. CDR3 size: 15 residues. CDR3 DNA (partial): TGTGCCAGCAGCTCCTACAGGGGGCCCTACAATGAC. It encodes CASSSYRGPYND. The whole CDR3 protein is CASSSYRGPYNDYTF.

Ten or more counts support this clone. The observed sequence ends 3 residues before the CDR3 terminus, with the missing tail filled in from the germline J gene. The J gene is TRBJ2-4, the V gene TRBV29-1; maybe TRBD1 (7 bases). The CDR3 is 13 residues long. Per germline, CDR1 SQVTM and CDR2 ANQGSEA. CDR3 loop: CSAGGRGEQGQYF. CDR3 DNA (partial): TGCAGCGCTGGTGGCAGGGGGGAACAGGGT. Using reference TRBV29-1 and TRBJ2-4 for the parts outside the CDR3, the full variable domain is SAVISQKPSRDICQRGTSLTIQCQVDSQVTMMFWYRQQPGQSLTLIATANQGSEATYESGFVIDKFPISRPNLTFSTLTVSNMSPEDSSIYLCSAGGRGEQGQYFGAGTRLSVL.

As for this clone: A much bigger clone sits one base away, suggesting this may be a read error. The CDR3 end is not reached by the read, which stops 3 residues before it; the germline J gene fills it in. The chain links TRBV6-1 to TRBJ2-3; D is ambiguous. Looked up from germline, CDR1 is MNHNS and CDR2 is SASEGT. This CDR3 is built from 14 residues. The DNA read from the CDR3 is TGTGCCAGCAGTGAGTTCTATAGCAATCAGCCG. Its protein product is CASSEFYSNQP. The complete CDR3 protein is CASSEFYSNQPQYF.

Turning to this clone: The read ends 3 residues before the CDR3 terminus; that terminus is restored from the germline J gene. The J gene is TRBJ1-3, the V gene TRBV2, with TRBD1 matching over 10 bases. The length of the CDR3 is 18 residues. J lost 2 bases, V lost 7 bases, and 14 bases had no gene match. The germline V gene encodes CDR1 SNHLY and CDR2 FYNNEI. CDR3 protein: CASKRSGGQGITGNTIYF. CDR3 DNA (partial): TGTGCCAGCAAAAGATCGGGGGGACAGGGGATAACTGGAAACACC.

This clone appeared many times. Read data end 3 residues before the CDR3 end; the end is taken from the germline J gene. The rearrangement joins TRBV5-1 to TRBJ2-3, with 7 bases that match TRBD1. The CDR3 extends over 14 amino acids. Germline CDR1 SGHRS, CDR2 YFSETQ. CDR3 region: CASSSGGNQETQYF. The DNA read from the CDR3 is TGCGCCAGCAGCTCAGGGGGAAACCAAGAGACG. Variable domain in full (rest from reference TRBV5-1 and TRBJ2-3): KAGVTQTPRYLIKTRGQQVTLSCSPISGHRSVSWYQQTPGQGLQFLFEYFSETQRNKGNFPGRFSGRQFSNSRSEMNVSTLELGDSALYLCASSSGGNQETQYFGPGTRLTVL.

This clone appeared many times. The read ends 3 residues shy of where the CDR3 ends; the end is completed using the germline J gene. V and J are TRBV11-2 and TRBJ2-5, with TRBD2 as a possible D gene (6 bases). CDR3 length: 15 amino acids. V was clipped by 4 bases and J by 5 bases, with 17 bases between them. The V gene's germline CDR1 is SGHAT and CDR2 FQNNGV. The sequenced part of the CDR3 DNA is TGTGCCAGCAGCTCCAAAGAGGAGGGGTTTGAGACC. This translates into CASSSKEEGFET. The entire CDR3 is CASSSKEEGFETQYF. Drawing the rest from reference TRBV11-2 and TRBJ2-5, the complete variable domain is EAGVAQSPRYKIIEKRQSVAFWCNPISGHATLYWYQQILGQGPKLLIQFQNNGVVDDSQLPKDRFSAERLKGVDSTLKIQPAKLEDSAVYLCASSSKEEGFETQYFGPGTRLLVL.

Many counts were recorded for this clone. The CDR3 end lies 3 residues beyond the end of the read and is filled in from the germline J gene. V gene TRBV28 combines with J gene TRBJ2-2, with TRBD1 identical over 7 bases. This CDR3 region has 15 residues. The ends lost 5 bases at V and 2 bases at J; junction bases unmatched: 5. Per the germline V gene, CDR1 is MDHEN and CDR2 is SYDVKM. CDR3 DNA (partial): TGTGCCAGCAGTACCGGGACAGAAAACACCGGGGAG. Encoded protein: CASSTGTENTGE. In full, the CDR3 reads CASSTGTENTGELFF. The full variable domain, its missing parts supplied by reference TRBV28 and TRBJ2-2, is DVKVTQSSRYLVKRTGEKVFLECVQDMDHENMFWYRQDPGLGLRLIYFSYDVKMKEKGDIPEGYSVSREKKERFSLILESASTNQTSMYLCASSTGTENTGELFFGEGSRLTVL.

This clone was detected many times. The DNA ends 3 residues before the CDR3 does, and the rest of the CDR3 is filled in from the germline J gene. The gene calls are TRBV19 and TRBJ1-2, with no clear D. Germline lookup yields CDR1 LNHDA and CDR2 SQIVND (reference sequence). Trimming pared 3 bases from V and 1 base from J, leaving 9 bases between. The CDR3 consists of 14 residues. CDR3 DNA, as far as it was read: TGTGCCAGTAGTATCCAGGTAGATAACTATGGC. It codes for CASSIQVDNYG. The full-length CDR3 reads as CASSIQVDNYGYTF.

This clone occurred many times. CDR3 in amino acids: CASSTAAGWRGGETQYF. The covered CDR3 bases are TGCGCCAGCAGCACTGCTGCTGGATGGCGGGGGGGCGAGACC. V is TRBV5-1 and J is TRBJ2-5; TRBD2 aligns across 9 bases. Sequencing ends 3 residues short of the CDR3 end; the germline J gene provides the rest. CDR1 and CDR2 (germline): SGHRS, YFSETQ. This CDR3 has 17 residues. V lost 4 bases to trimming and J lost 5 bases; unmatched junction nucleotides: 15.

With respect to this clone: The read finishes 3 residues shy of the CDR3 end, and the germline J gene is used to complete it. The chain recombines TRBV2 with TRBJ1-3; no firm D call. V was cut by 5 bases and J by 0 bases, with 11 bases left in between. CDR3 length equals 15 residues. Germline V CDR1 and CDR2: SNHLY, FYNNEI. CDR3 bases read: TGTGCCAGCAGTAAAATGGCAAGCTCTGGAAACACC. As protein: CASSKMASSGNT. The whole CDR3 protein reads CASSKMASSGNTIYF.

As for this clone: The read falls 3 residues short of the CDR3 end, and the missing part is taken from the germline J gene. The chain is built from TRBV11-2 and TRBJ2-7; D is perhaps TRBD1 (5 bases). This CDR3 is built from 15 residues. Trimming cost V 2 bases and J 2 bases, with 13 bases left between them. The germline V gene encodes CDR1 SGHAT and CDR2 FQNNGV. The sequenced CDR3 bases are TGTGCCAGCAGCTTAAAGTCTTGGGGCCCCTACGAG. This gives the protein CASSLKSWGPYE. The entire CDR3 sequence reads CASSLKSWGPYEQYF.

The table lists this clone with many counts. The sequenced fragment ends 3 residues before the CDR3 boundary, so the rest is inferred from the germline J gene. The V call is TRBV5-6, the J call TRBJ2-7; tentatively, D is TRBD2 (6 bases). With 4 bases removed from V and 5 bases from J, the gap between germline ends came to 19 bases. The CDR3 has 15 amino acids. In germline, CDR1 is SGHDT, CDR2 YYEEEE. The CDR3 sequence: CASSPVKAGLDEQYF. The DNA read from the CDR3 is TGTGCCAGCAGCCCCGTTAAGGCGGGACTCGACGAG. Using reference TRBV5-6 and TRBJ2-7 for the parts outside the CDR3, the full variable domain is DAGVTQSPTHLIKTRGQQVTLRCSPKSGHDTVSWYQQALGQGPQFIFQYYEEEERQRGNFPDRFSGHQFPNYSSELNVNALLLGDSALYLCASSPVKAGLDEQYFGPGTRLTVT.

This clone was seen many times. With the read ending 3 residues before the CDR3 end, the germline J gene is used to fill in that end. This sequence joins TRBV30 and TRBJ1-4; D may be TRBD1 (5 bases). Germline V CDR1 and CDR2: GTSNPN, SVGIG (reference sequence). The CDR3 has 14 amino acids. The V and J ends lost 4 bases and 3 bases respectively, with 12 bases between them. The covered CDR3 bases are TGTGCCTGGAATCAGGGTGGGGCTAATGAAAAA. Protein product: CAWNQGGANEK. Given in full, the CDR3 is CAWNQGGANEKLFF. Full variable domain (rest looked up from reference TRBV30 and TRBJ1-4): SQTIHQWPATLVQPVGSPLSLECTVEGTSNPNLYWYRQAAGRGLQLLFYSVGIGQISSEVPQNLSASRPQDRQFILSSKKLLLSDSGFYLCAWNQGGANEKLFFGSGTQLSVL.

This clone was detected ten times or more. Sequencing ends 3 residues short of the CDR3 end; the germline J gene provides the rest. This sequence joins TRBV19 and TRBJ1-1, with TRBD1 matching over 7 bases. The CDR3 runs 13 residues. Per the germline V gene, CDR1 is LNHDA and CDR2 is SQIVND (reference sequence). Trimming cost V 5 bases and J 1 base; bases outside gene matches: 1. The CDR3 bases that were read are TGTGCCAGTAGTCACAGGGGGAACACTGAA. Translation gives CASSHRGNTE. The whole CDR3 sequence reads CASSHRGNTEAFF.